This T cell receptor (beta chain) was sequenced during a study of blood T cell repertoires in COVID-19. The overall study: PBMCs, B-cell-depleted T cells, or T cells provided the cDNA or gDNA that made up the material.

This CDR3 contains 15 residues. Trimming removed 2 bases from V and 8 bases from J, with 18 bases in between. In germline, CDR1 is SGHTA, CDR2 FQGNSA. In the authors' methods: Amplification of reference gene primers provided the estimated nucleated cell counts. TCRdb keeps only in-frame clones here, not all; method: immunoSEQ multiplex PCR. The V and J calls and the clone size are those of that table, but D and trimming were determined from the DNA. This table has 73,000 or so clones, around four fifths appearing once. Sequenced input: peripheral blood. The gene calls are TRBV7-2 and TRBJ1-2; D gene unclear. The receptor's source is a man aged 55 to 70 with acute or convalescent COVID-19. The DNA of the CDR3 is TGTGCCAGCAGCTTACCGGTGCGAGGGCGCGGAGGCTACACCTTC. It yields the protein CASSLPVRGRGGYTF.